This T cell receptor beta chain was retrieved from a study of cytomegalovirus exposure and HLA in healthy donors. Study overall: Among 150 million to 200 million T cells, an earlier analysis found 117 million unique TCR beta sequences.

The germline V gene encodes CDR1 MGHRA and CDR2 YSYEKL. Trimming left V 0 bases short and J 5 bases short, with 16 bases between. CDR3 length equals 16 residues. About this clone: Its antigen is unidentified.

Regarding the study as a whole: In a later analysis, HLA-C alleles had the fewest associated TCRs, DRB1 alleles the most. The authors later linked a missense DCLRE1C variant to TCR beta V- and J-gene trimming. Earlier analysis looked at TCR beta V segments, and most were productive about 87% or about 30% of the time.

The study ran its PCR with 60 Vbeta and 13 Jbeta primers. Libraries were prepared by immunoSEQ multiplex PCR; TCRdb keeps only in-frame clonotypes and omits some of them. The table for this sample gives about 59,000 clones. The rearrangement joins TRBV4-1 to TRBJ2-5; a weak D match, TRBD1 (5 bases). This sequence was found in a man aged 30 to 39 in good health and CMV-seropositive. Material for sequencing was PBMCs. CDR3 amino acids: CASSQEEKRTLETQYF. The CDR3 nucleotides are TGCGCCAGCAGCCAAGAGGAAAAAAGGACACTTGAGACCCAGTACTTC.